This is a list of T cell receptor beta chains from one sample in a study of T cells in Graves' hyperthyroidism and ophthalmopathy. One entry per CDR3 protein results from TCRdb running MiXCR on the multiplex PCR reads. The repertoire consists of 250,000 to 350,000 distinct CDR3 sequences, with more than 15% occurring once and the leading ten covering less than 70%. Sequencing was performed on blood. The receptors here all came from a woman aged 60-75 years with Graves' ophthalmopathy. CDR3s include the opening cysteine and the closing phenylalanine or tryptophan. Fields, in order: clone size, V gene, J gene, D gene, CDR3 DNA, CDR3 protein. D genes are given only for firm matches. The size of a clone is reported for some rows only, either as once, few or many, or as a class for expanded clones.

clone_size: many; v_call: TRBV12-3/TRBV12-4; j_call: TRBJ1-5; d_call: -; cdr3_nt: TGTGCCAGCGCCCCCACGGAATATCAGCCCCAGCATTTT; cdr3_aa: CASAPTEYQPQHF
clone_size: once; v_call: TRBV12-3/TRBV12-4; j_call: TRBJ2-3; d_call: TRBD1; cdr3_nt: TGTGCCAGCAGGGCCGGACAGGGGCGTGGAGATACGCAGTATTTT; cdr3_aa: CASRAGQGRGDTQYF
clone_size: -; v_call: TRBV25-1; j_call: TRBJ2-7; d_call: -; cdr3_nt: TGTGCCAGCAGGGCCTTGGACCCCCATCTCTCCTCAAACCTTTACGAGCAGTACTTC; cdr3_aa: CASRALDPHLSSNLYEQYF
clone_size: few; v_call: TRBV19; j_call: TRBJ1-5; d_call: -; cdr3_nt: TGTGCCAGTAGTCGCGTGGACAATAATCAGCCCCAGCATTTT; cdr3_aa: CASSRVDNNQPQHF
clone_size: -; v_call: TRBV10-3; j_call: TRBJ1-3; d_call: -; cdr3_nt: TGTGCCATCAGTTCCTCTGGAAACACCATATATTTT; cdr3_aa: CAISSSGNTIYF
clone_size: many; v_call: TRBV11-2; j_call: TRBJ2-7; d_call: TRBD2; cdr3_nt: TGTGCCAGCACGCCCCGTTGGGCCAGCGGGGATTACGAGCAGTACTTC; cdr3_aa: CASTPRWASGDYEQYF
clone_size: few; v_call: TRBV20-1; j_call: TRBJ2-3; d_call: -; cdr3_nt: TGCAGTGCTAGGGGACCCATTCCTAGCACAGATACGCAGTATTTT; cdr3_aa: CSARGPIPSTDTQYF
clone_size: few; v_call: TRBV5-1; j_call: TRBJ2-3; d_call: -; cdr3_nt: TGCGCCAGCAGCTTGGTAAATTCACGCACAGATACGCAGTATTTT; cdr3_aa: CASSLVNSRTDTQYF
clone_size: many; v_call: TRBV7-2; j_call: TRBJ2-5; d_call: -; cdr3_nt: TGTGCCAGCAGCTCATGGGGGCCTCAAGAGACCCAGTACTTC; cdr3_aa: CASSSWGPQETQYF
clone_size: few; v_call: TRBV29-1; j_call: TRBJ2-3; d_call: -; cdr3_nt: TGCAGCGTTGAAAGGGATAGCACAGATACGCAGTATTTT; cdr3_aa: CSVERDSTDTQYF
clone_size: many; v_call: TRBV2; j_call: TRBJ1-2; d_call: TRBD1; cdr3_nt: TGTGCCAGCAGGGAGGACAGGGCGGTGACTGGCTACACCTTC; cdr3_aa: CASREDRAVTGYTF
clone_size: -; v_call: TRBV6-2/TRBV6-3; j_call: TRBJ2-3; d_call: TRBD1; cdr3_nt: TGTGCCAGCAGTTCGTGGGACAGTAGCACAGATACGCAGTATTTT; cdr3_aa: CASSSWDSSTDTQYF
clone_size: few; v_call: TRBV5-1; j_call: TRBJ1-2; d_call: -; cdr3_nt: TGCGCCAGCAGACAAAGGAACGGGGCGGATGGCTACATCTTC; cdr3_aa: CASRQRNGADGYIF
clone_size: many; v_call: TRBV20-1; j_call: TRBJ2-5; d_call: TRBD2; cdr3_nt: TGCAGTGCTAGATGGTTAGCGGGGGGGCAGCAAGAGACCCAGTACTTC; cdr3_aa: CSARWLAGGQQETQYF
clone_size: -; v_call: TRBV5-4; j_call: TRBJ2-1; d_call: -; cdr3_nt: TGTGCCAGCAGCTTGGGAATTAGCCCAAATGAGCAGTTCTTC; cdr3_aa: CASSLGISPNEQFF
clone_size: many; v_call: TRBV27; j_call: TRBJ2-5; d_call: TRBD2; cdr3_nt: TGTGCCAGCAGTTTAGGCGGGAGAGGAGAGACCCAGTACTTC; cdr3_aa: CASSLGGRGETQYF
clone_size: many; v_call: TRBV20-1; j_call: TRBJ2-5; d_call: -; cdr3_nt: TGCAGTGCTCGAAAAACAGGGAGGGAGACCCAGTACTTC; cdr3_aa: CSARKTGRETQYF
clone_size: many; v_call: TRBV7-2; j_call: TRBJ1-1; d_call: TRBD1; cdr3_nt: TGTGCCAGCAGCTTCGGGACAGCGAACACTGAAGCTTTCTTT; cdr3_aa: CASSFGTANTEAFF
clone_size: few; v_call: TRBV6-5; j_call: TRBJ1-4; d_call: -; cdr3_nt: TGTGCCAGCAGTTACTACGGGGCTGGTGGTGAAAAACTGTTTTTT; cdr3_aa: CASSYYGAGGEKLFF
clone_size: many; v_call: TRBV5-5; j_call: TRBJ1-1; d_call: -; cdr3_nt: TGTGCCAGCAGCTTAGGGCCGCACACTGAAGCTTTCTTT; cdr3_aa: CASSLGPHTEAFF
clone_size: many; v_call: TRBV3-1; j_call: TRBJ2-5; d_call: -; cdr3_nt: TGTGCCAGCAGCCTGGCGGCTGAGGAAGAGACCCAGTACTTC; cdr3_aa: CASSLAAEEETQYF
clone_size: few; v_call: TRBV10-3; j_call: TRBJ1-1; d_call: -; cdr3_nt: TGTGCCATCAGTGAGTCAGGGCAGTTCACTGAAGCTTTCTTT; cdr3_aa: CAISESGQFTEAFF
clone_size: -; v_call: TRBV19; j_call: TRBJ2-3; d_call: -; cdr3_nt: TGTGCCAGTAGTATCTATGGGTATACAGATACGCAGTATTTT; cdr3_aa: CASSIYGYTDTQYF